This entry concerns a single TCR beta chain. Ten or more counts support this clonotype. There is no known antigen for this receptor. No base quality values were provided; no much bigger clone lies one nucleotide off. The time point tag for this specimen amounts to: patch test 2, 6 weeks after DPC sensitization. The intended sense of this specimen's treatment or condition label: therapeutic diphenylcyclopropenone sensitization with weekly scalp DPC. At each patch-test visit, blood was drawn before the patch test was applied. Patients were eligible if aged 18 to 70, diagnosed with alopecia and judged suitable for DPC therapy, and pregnant patients were excluded. Total RNA was extracted from unfractionated whole blood that had been collected in Tempus Blood RNA tubes. This specimen belongs to a study of human T cells and chemical hapten exposure (dated by TCRdb to 2020 to 2022). Looking at the study overall: For sensitization, 2% DPC in acetone was applied to a roughly 2 cm by roughly 2 cm area of upper inner arm skin. Patients additionally received weekly therapeutic DPC doses to the scalp throughout the roughly 24-week study period. Libraries were pooled for sequencing, and per-sample TCR yields varied mainly because of small differences in library volumes within the pool. The patient cohort, mostly female, included alopecia areata with under or over 50% scalp involvement, alopecia totalis and alopecia universalis. Blood samples were taken from patients before sensitization (week 0) and at 2, 6 and about 24 weeks after DPC sensitization. This study followed changes in the peripheral blood TCR repertoire in vivo during primary and secondary sensitization of alopecia patients to the hapten diphenylcyclopropenone (DPC). Patch testing on the upper back used Finn chambers containing 0.01% DPC, with scoring done after 6 days according to International Contact Dermatitis Research Group standards. About 27 alopecia patients gave blood for TCR sequencing at one to four time points (pre-sensitization, 2, 6 and 24 weeks).

V gives up 1 base and J gives up 4 bases, and the segment between their germline ends measures 12 bases. From the germline V gene, CDR1 is SGHVS and CDR2 is FNYEAQ. From cysteine to phenylalanine, the CDR3 is 15 amino acids long. The CDR3 DNA has 45 bases and is translated from base 1. Study-wide conclusions, independent of this receptor: Significantly more large CDR3 similarity clusters were formed by expanded TCRs than by pre-sensitization or healthy control sets, consistent with antigen-driven responses. Patch test score correlated positively with the number of PT1 expanded TCRs, reaching significance at thresholds 8, 16 and 32 but not at 4. Repeated subsampling changed both the strength of the expansion versus patch-test correlation and the threshold at which the correlation became significant. Because every patient had alopecia, a presumed autoimmune disease, the patients' immune response might differ from that of healthy individuals. No change with DPC sensitization was found in the number of TCRs above 1 in 1000 frequency, and no evidence of global repertoire structure alterations was found.

The library came from RACE. The run used a NextSeq 500. Library preparation attached unique molecular identifiers to individual cDNA molecules for quantitative, reproducible TCR counting. For every blood RNA sample, sequencing covered both the TCR alpha and TCR beta chains. The authors' pipeline ran thus. A median of about 100,000 TCRs per sample was observed, with a range of about 23,224 to 690,600. The Decombinator software suite was used to annotate the V, J and CDR3 of the TCR reads. For PS versus PT1 abundance plots, all samples were subsampled to the same number of TCRs (28,000). TCRs were defined as expanded if absent before sensitization and observed at least eight times at the 2-week time point. The raw public reads went through TCRdb reprocessing: fastp at Q25, MiXCR clone calling, in-frame beta chains kept. Rows merge per CDR3 protein into single entries with the most common DNA and genes. The V and J calls come from TCRdb's annotation, not from the publication. For this sample there are 360,000 or so distinct CDR3 sequences; about 6% appear just once. Of the sample, more than 5.5% falls within the top ten clones.

The sample was whole blood, taken in connection with sensitization to the hapten diphenylcyclopropenone (DPC). The TCR comes from a woman under 30 with alopecia areata. Some clones in this sample may be carry-over from other donors' samples. Recombination linked TRBV7-6 to TRBJ2-3; no D segment can be confidently identified. In nucleotide form, the sequence is TGTGCCAGCAGCTTAGAACCCTGGGGTCCAGATACGCAGTATTTT. Its protein reads: CASSLEPWGPDTQYF.